This T cell receptor beta chain was recorded in a study of cytomegalovirus exposure and HLA in healthy donors. General study points: Researchers catalogued approximately 170 TCR beta chains as cytomegalovirus-associated.

In regard to this clone: The antigen remains unidentified.

Data came from immunoSEQ multiplex PCR; TCRdb stores just in-frame clones and leaves some out. The sample consists of 350,000 or so clones, around 86% of them appearing once. CDR1 is MNHEY, CDR2 SVGAGI, per germline. The CDR3 is made up of 11 amino acids. The V end lost 4 bases, the J end lost 7 bases, and 7 bases lay between the germline ends. This receptor was taken from a woman aged 18 to 35 in good health and CMV-seronegative. The chain has TRBV6-5 and TRBJ1-1, with D perhaps matching TRBD1 (5 bases). The sequenced sample was PBMCs. CDR3: CASSWGGEAFF. The DNA for the CDR3 is TGTGCCAGCAGTTGGGGGGGTGAAGCTTTCTTT.